The clone carrying this T cell receptor (beta chain) was found a few times. Antigen: not known. This entry comes from a study of cytomegalovirus exposure and HLA in healthy donors. Whole-study findings and limits: Roughly even sequencing depth across donors was the assumption behind the presence/absence analyses. Among CMV-associated TCR beta chains, most appeared HLA-restricted in a later analysis. The classifier was said to identify cytomegalovirus status with high specificity and sensitivity.

The donors comprised healthy bone marrow donors. Both 60 Vbeta primers and 13 Jbeta primers went into the PCR. Some clones are missing from TCRdb's copy, which holds only in-frame ones; the method was immunoSEQ multiplex PCR. The repertoire includes under 150,000 clones, roughly four fifths of them detected once, and roughly 1.8% sits in the top ten. This CDR3 is 14 amino acids long. The germline V gene encodes CDR1 GTSNPN and CDR2 SVGIG (reference sequence). Trimming took 4 bases from V and 0 from J, leaving 12 bases between them. The receptor comes from a woman in her 50s in good health and CMV-seronegative. Sequencing was carried out using PBMCs. The chain combines TRBV30 with TRBJ1-2, with a weak D call TRBD1 (5 bases). CDR3 amino acids: CAWTRRASNYGYTF. The DNA for the CDR3 is TGTGCCTGGACCCGCAGGGCATCTAACTATGGCTACACCTTC. Supplemented by reference TRBV30 and TRBJ1-2, the full variable domain reads SQTIHQWPATLVQPVGSPLSLECTVEGTSNPNLYWYRQAAGRGLQLLFYSVGIGQISSEVPQNLSASRPQDRQFILSSKKLLLSDSGFYLCAWTRRASNYGYTFGSGTRLTVV.